The 3 T cell receptor beta chains reported below all come from one sample, sequenced in a study of shared clonotypes between healthy human individuals. Assay used: immunoSEQ multiplex PCR; TCRdb lists only in-frame clones, some missing. The sample lists some 1,400,000 clones, roughly 95% occurring once. The sequenced material came from naive CD4+ T cells sorted from blood. The subset was: CD45RA+ positively selected. These receptors were collected from a man aged 25-45 years in good health.

J is TRBJ2-7 and V is TRBV28; weak D call: TRBD2 (5 bases). CDR1 and CDR2 (germline): MDHEN, SYDVKM. The CDR3 runs 12 residues. Deletions cut 5 bases from V and 8 bases from J, with 13 bases between. The CDR3 DNA reads as TGTGCCAGCAGTCCAGAGGGTTTACAGCAGTACTTC. It codes for CASSPEGLQQYF.

The chain recombines TRBV19 with TRBJ2-7; 14 bases fit TRBD2. CDR1 and CDR2 (germline): LNHDA, SQIVND (reference sequence). V trimming: 10 bases; J trimming: 6 bases; junction bases outside the gene matches: 8. The CDR3 is made up of 14 amino acids. Here the CDR3 reads CATTGLAGASEQYF. The CDR3 nucleotides read TGTGCCACCACGGGACTAGCGGGAGCCTCCGAGCAGTACTTC.

The V and J genes are TRBV10-1 and TRBJ2-1; 7 positions match TRBD2. V trimming: 5 bases; J trimming: 7 bases; junction bases outside the gene matches: 5. This CDR3 comprises 13 residues. Germline values: CDR1 WNHNN, CDR2 SYGVQD (reference sequence). For the CDR3, the DNA is TGCGCCAGCAGTCGGGGAGGGGAGAATGAGCAGTTCTTC. Protein sequence: CASSRGGENEQFF.